The source of this T cell receptor beta chain is a study of cytomegalovirus exposure and HLA in healthy donors. Findings and limits, study-wide: An analysis was carried out later, and it reportedly showed fewer N-insertions in an Asian-associated ancestry cluster than the approximately 670-donor mean. Reportedly, diagnosis of cytomegalovirus status by the classifier showed high specificity and sensitivity. Sequencing likely generated an artifact that appeared as a cluster of highly shared sequence variants.

CDR1 is MNHEY and CDR2 is SMNVEV in the germline V gene (reference sequence). There are 18 residues in the CDR3. Germline trimming cut 6 bases from V and 0 bases from J; bases unmatched to any gene: 8. There are a few counts of this clone. The antigen remains unidentified. PCR was performed using 60 Vbeta and 13 Jbeta primers. Assay used: immunoSEQ multiplex PCR; TCRdb lists only in-frame clones, some missing. The table shows 140,000 to 150,000 clones, with 8.5% to 10% occurring only once. The TCR sequence derives from a man aged 45-60 years in good health and CMV-seronegative. V and J are TRBV27 and TRBJ2-6; 10 bases match TRBD2. Sequences were obtained from PBMCs. The CDR3 reads CASSSLAGAPSGANVLTF. DNA for the CDR3: TGTGCCAGCAGCTCTCTAGCGGGAGCACCCTCTGGGGCCAACGTCCTGACTTTC.